Listed below are T cell receptor beta chains from one sample, sequenced in a study of T-cell memory formation after mild COVID-19. Via MiXCR, TCRdb re-called the 5' RACE reads, giving one row per CDR3 protein. This sample has around 140,000 distinct CDR3 sequences, with 25% found just once. The sample comprised PBMCs or a T cell subset sorted from them (not recorded which). These receptor sequences come from an adult woman who had mild COVID-19 (a few samples of this study predate the infection). Cell type and time point are not known. Both conserved end residues are part of each CDR3.

TRBV7-9	TRBJ2-2	CASSLPRGVEGTGELFF
TRBV10-2	TRBJ1-1	CASSESTVNTEAFF
TRBV14	TRBJ2-1	CASSPRGVRDSYNEQFF
TRBV7-9	TRBJ1-1	CASSLVGQGANTEAFF
TRBV30	TRBJ2-5	CAWSASRDRGRETQYF
TRBV4-2	TRBJ2-5	CASSQDVAGLGRETQYF
TRBV9	TRBJ1-2	CASSVGSAKGYTF
TRBV7-9	TRBJ2-7	CASSLTGLPTYEQYF
TRBV20-1	TRBJ1-2	CSAPPDGYGYTF
TRBV19	TRBJ2-7	CASSIDTGTPIPYEQYF
TRBV6-4	TRBJ2-2	CASSDSTGELFF
TRBV6-5	TRBJ2-1	CASSHWAPAGGPHEQFF
TRBV11-3	TRBJ2-5	CASSPQGWETQYF
TRBV29-1	TRBJ2-7	CSVLTPSEQYF
TRBV20-1	TRBJ2-7	CSARDRGGPSYEQYF
TRBV3-1	TRBJ2-3	CASSDPGGITDTQYF
TRBV9	TRBJ1-2	CASSAPGVTGYTF
TRBV20-1	TRBJ2-7	CSAGGGTPLYEQYF
TRBV7-8	TRBJ1-2	CASSLSQDRGWNYGYTF
TRBV3-1	TRBJ2-1	CASSPSEYPPGLAGYNEQFF
TRBV15	TRBJ2-7	CATSRGPGRGAPEEQYF
TRBV12-3/TRBV12-4	TRBJ2-7	CASSSAEAGGYEQYF